Listed here are 5 T cell receptor beta chains from one sample, sequenced in a study of blood T cells in healthy people across ages. Together with a sample-barcoded 5' primer, a J-beta primer mix was included in a second PCR lasting roughly 6 to 12 cycles. TCRdb re-derived calls from the 5' RACE reads in MiXCR, one entry per CDR3 protein. The repertoire holds around 1,900,000 distinct CDR3 sequences, with about 39% as singletons. The sample comprised blood. These receptors all stem from a human donor in good health.

This clonotype was seen more than once but under ten times. V usage is TRBV29-1 and J usage is TRBJ2-7; D unclear. Trimming took off 6 bases at V and 7 bases at J, with 10 bases between the two ends. The CDR3 loop spans 10 amino acids. Germline V gives CDR1 SQVTM, CDR2 ANQGSEA. The CDR3 reads CSVAQREQYF. The CDR3 coding sequence is TGCAGCGTCGCCCAACGGGAGCAGTACTTC.

This clonotype was seen just once. This chain joins TRBV20-1 and TRBJ2-5; no reliable D call. Trimming took 1 base from V and 5 from J, leaving 20 bases between them. Germline lookup yields CDR1 DFQATT and CDR2 SNEGSKA (reference sequence). The CDR3 runs 16 residues. The CDR3 DNA follows: TGCAGTGCTAGAGTTCCCGGGTGGCTGGAATCGGAGACCCAGTACTTC. Its translation is CSARVPGWLESETQYF.

This clonotype appeared a few times. V usage is TRBV29-1 and J usage is TRBJ1-2, with D possibly TRBD1 on 5 matching bases. Trimming shortened V by 1 base and J by 4 bases, and 7 bases separated the two germline ends. The CDR3 consists of 12 residues. The germline V gene has CDR1 SQVTM and CDR2 ANQGSEA. This chain's CDR3 is CSVEGQPYGYTF. CDR3 sequence (DNA): TGCAGCGTTGAAGGACAGCCCTATGGCTACACCTTC.

V is TRBV2 and J is TRBJ2-1, with a tentative D call TRBD2 (5 bases). The V and J ends lost 3 bases and 5 bases respectively, with 11 bases between them. This CDR3 has 14 residues. The V gene's germline CDR1 is SNHLY and CDR2 FYNNEI. The CDR3 region is CASSDLAQDNEQFF. The CDR3 nucleotides read TGTGCCAGCAGTGACCTAGCCCAGGACAATGAGCAGTTCTTC. The variable domain in full, with the rest retrieved from reference TRBV2 and TRBJ2-1, is EPEVTQTPSHQVTQMGQEVILRCVPISNHLYFYWYRQILGQKVEFLVSFYNNEISEKSEIFDDQFSVERPDGSNFTLKIRSTKLEDSAMYFCASSDLAQDNEQFFGPGTRLTVL.

This clonotype was counted once. The rearrangement uses TRBV11-2 and TRBJ1-1; no clear D. V gave up 7 bases and J gave up 1 base, with 10 bases separating them. The CDR3 covers 13 residues. In germline, CDR1 is SGHAT, CDR2 FQNNGV. CDR3 protein: CASTWGTNTEAFF. The CDR3 DNA sequence: TGTGCCAGCACTTGGGGTACGAACACTGAAGCTTTCTTT.